The next 9 T cell receptor beta chains were all read from a single sample in a study of T cell changes during pregnancy in multiple sclerosis. TCRdb keeps only in-frame clones here, not all; method: immunoSEQ multiplex PCR. The sample lists 95,000 to 110,000 clones, just under 95% seen once, with about 0.78% in the top ten. Sequencing was performed on peripheral blood, taken in the third trimester of pregnancy. Receptors originate from a female donor in good health, enrolled as a control in a pregnancy study.

The count of this clone is one. CDR3 sequence (DNA): TGTGCCAGCAGCCTAGGGGGCGGTCAAGGGGAGACCCAGTACTTC. It specifies CASSLGGGQGETQYF. This rearrangement joins TRBV7-2 to TRBJ2-5; 7 bases line up with TRBD1. The CDR3 covers 15 residues. Germline-derived CDR1 and CDR2 are SGHTA and FQGNSA. The J segment lost 5 bases and the V segment lost 5 bases, leaving 11 bases of the junction unmatched.

The rearrangement links TRBV5-6 to TRBJ1-2; D ambiguous. Germline lookup yields CDR1 SGHDT and CDR2 YYEEEE. V lost 4 bases, J lost 4 bases, and 17 bases lay in between. The CDR3 runs to 15 residues. CDR3 DNA sequence: TGTGCCAGCAGCCCAGGCCGCGACGTAATCTATGGCTACACCTTC. Encoded protein: CASSPGRDVIYGYTF.

The chain employs TRBV10-3 and TRBJ1-3, with 7 nucleotides matching TRBD1. The CDR3 is made up of 15 amino acids. J was trimmed by 7 bases and V by 4 bases; bases with no gene match: 10. Germline V lookup: CDR1 ENHRY, CDR2 SYGVKD. Here the CDR3 reads CAISAGDRVINTIYF. The CDR3 DNA follows: TGTGCCATCAGTGCCGGAGACAGGGTTATCAACACCATATATTTT.

This chain uses TRBV7-9 with TRBJ1-2, with D unresolved. Germline V CDR1 and CDR2: SEHNR, FQNEAQ (reference sequence). The CDR3 extends over 14 amino acids. V lost 1 base to trimming and J lost 4 bases, with 10 bases between them. CDR3 DNA sequence: TGTGCCAGCAGCTTAGGGTATTCGAGCTATGGCTACACCTTC. This translates into CASSLGYSSYGYTF.

The V gene is TRBV2, the J gene TRBJ2-7; no firm D call. CDR1 is SNHLY, CDR2 FYNNEI, per germline. The V gene lost 3 bases and the J gene lost 2 bases, with 11 bases spanning the gap. This CDR3 comprises 14 residues. CDR3 protein: CASSDINGAYEQYF. In DNA, the CDR3 is TGTGCCAGCAGTGACATCAACGGAGCCTACGAGCAGTACTTC.

The chain links TRBV19 to TRBJ1-2, with D unresolved. CDR3 length: 16 residues. V was pared by 1 base and J by 3 bases, with 15 bases between. Germline CDR1 is LNHDA and CDR2 is SQIVND (reference sequence). CDR3 residues: CASSIVAQVTHYGYTF. CDR3 in DNA: TGTGCCAGTAGTATAGTCGCGCAGGTGACCCACTATGGCTACACCTTC.

The rearrangement joins TRBV5-4 to TRBJ2-3, with TRBD1 matching 8 bases. The V gene's germline CDR1 is SGHNT and CDR2 YYREEE (reference sequence). The trim removed 3 bases at V and 1 base at J, leaving 4 bases unmatched. This CDR3 is built from 15 residues. Here the CDR3 DNA reads TGTGCCAGCAGCTGGACACAGGGGGGCACAGATACGCAGTATTTT. This gives the protein CASSWTQGGTDTQYF. The full variable domain, completed using reference TRBV5-4 and TRBJ2-3, is ETGVTQSPTHLIKTRGQQVTLRCSSQSGHNTVSWYQQALGQGPQFIFQYYREEENGRGNFPPRFSGLQFPNYSSELNVNALELDDSALYLCASSWTQGGTDTQYFGPGTRLTVL.

This sequence joins TRBV2 and TRBJ2-7; D may be TRBD2 (6 bases). V was trimmed by 1 base and J by 4 bases, leaving 20 bases between them. Germline V gene sequence: CDR1 SNHLY, CDR2 FYNNEI. The CDR3 is 17 amino acids. CDR3 amino acids: CASSEDRGPGGGYEQYF. In DNA, the CDR3 is TGTGCCAGCAGTGAAGATAGGGGCCCTGGGGGAGGATACGAGCAGTACTTC.

The chain is built from TRBV6-5 and TRBJ1-2, with D maybe TRBD1 (5 bases). The V end was cut by 4 bases, the J end by 1 base, with 7 bases between. CDR1 is MNHEY, CDR2 SVGAGI, per germline. The length of the CDR3 is 13 residues. The CDR3 loop reads CASSWGLNYGYTF. CDR3 bases: TGTGCCAGCAGTTGGGGACTTAACTATGGCTACACCTTC.